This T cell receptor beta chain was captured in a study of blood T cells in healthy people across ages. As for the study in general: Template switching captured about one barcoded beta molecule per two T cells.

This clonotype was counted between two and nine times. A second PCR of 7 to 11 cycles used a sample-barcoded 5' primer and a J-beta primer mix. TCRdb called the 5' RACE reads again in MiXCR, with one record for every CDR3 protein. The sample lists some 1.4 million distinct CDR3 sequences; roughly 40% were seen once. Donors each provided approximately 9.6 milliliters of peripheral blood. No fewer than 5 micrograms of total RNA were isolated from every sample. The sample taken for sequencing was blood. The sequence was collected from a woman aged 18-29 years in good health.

The CDR3 DNA reads TGTGCCAGCAGCTATTTAAGGGTAGGGGGGACCGGGACAGCCTACAATGAGCAGTTCTTC. Its protein product is CASSYLRVGGTGTAYNEQFF. This rearrangement joins TRBV28 to TRBJ2-1, with D possibly matching TRBD1 (7 bases). This CDR3 comprises 20 residues. Germline loops: CDR1 MDHEN, CDR2 SYDVKM. Trimming shortened V by 6 bases and J by 2 bases, and 29 bases separated the two germline ends.